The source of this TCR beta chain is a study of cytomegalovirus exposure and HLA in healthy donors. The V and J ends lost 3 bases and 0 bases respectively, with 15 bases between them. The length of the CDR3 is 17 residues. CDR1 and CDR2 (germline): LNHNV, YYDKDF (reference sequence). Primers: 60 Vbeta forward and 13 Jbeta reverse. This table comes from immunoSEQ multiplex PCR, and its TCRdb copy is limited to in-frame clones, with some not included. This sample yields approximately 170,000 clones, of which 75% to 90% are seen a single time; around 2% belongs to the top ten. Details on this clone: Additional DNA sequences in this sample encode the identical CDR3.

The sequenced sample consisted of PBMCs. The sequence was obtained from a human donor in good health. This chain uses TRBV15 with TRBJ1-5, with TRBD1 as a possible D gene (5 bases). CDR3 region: CATSRDLGGYSNQPQHF. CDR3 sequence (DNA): TGTGCCACCAGCAGGGACCTCGGGGGTTATAGCAATCAGCCCCAGCATTTT.